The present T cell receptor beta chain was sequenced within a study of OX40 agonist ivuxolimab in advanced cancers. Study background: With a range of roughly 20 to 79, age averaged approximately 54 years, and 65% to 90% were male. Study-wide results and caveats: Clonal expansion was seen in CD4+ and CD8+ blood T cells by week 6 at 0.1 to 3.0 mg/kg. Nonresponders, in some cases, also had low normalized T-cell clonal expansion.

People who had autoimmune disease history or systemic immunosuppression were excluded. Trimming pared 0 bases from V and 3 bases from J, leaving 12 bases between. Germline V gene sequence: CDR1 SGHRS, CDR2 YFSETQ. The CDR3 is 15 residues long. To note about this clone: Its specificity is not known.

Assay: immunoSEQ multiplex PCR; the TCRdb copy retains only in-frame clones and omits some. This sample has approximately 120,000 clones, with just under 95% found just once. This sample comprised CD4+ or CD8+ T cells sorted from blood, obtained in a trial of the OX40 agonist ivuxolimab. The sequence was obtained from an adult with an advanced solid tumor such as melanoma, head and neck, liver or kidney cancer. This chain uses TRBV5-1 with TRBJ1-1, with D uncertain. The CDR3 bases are TGCGCCAGCAGCTTGGGCTCGTCGACGGACACTGAAGCTTTCTTT. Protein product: CASSLGSSTDTEAFF.